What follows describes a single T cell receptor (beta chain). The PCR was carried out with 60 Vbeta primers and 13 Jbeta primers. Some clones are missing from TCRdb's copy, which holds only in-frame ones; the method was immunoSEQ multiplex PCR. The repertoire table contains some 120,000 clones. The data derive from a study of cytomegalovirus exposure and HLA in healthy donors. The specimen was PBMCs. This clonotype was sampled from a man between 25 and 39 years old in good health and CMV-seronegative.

The CDR3 region has the DNA TGTGCCAGCAGCCTCGGGCACGGGGTCGGAAGGTACGAGCAGTACTTC. As protein: CASSLGHGVGRYEQYF. This rearrangement joins TRBV5-6 to TRBJ2-7; D perhaps matches TRBD2 (5 bases). The V end lost 4 bases, the J end lost 4 bases, and 21 bases lay between the germline ends. CDR1 and CDR2 from the germline V gene are SGHDT and YYEEEE. The CDR3 is 16 residues long.